The 15 T cell receptor beta chains listed next were all sequenced from one sample in a study of neurological immune-mediated disorders. Time point here: longitudinal time-point 3. One entry per CDR3 protein, called by TCRdb with MiXCR from the 5' RACE reads. The table lists tens of thousands of distinct CDR3 sequences, approximately 4.6% of them singletons. The material sequenced was PBMCs. These receptors were obtained from a woman aged 55 to 70 with multiple sclerosis.

This clonotype came up many times. The V call is TRBV20-1, the J call TRBJ2-5, with a weak D call TRBD2 (6 bases). V dropped 3 bases and J dropped 2 bases, with 7 bases sitting between them. Germline V gene data show CDR1 as DFQATT and CDR2 as SNEGSKA (reference sequence). CDR3 length: 12 amino acids. In DNA, the CDR3 is TGCAGTGCTAGGGGGGGTCAAGAGACCCAGTACTTC. Its translation: CSARGGQETQYF.

This clonotype has a count of ten or more. The genes are TRBV5-1 and TRBJ2-1; D might be TRBD1 or TRBD2, each matching 5 bases. This CDR3 has 15 amino acids. Trimming cost V 4 bases and J 3 bases, with 14 bases left between them. The germline V gene encodes CDR1 SGHRS and CDR2 YFSETQ. CDR3 DNA: TGCGCCAGCAGCCCGGGACGCCTACGCTACAATGAGCAGTTCTTC. It encodes CASSPGRLRYNEQFF.

This clonotype came up many times. Here the CDR3 reads CAFFGGYTEAFF. For the CDR3, the DNA is TGTGCCTTTTTTGGGGGCTACACTGAAGCTTTCTTT. This chain joins TRBV30 and TRBJ1-1, with D perhaps TRBD1 (6 bases). The V end lost 7 bases, the J end lost 3 bases, and 12 bases lay between the germline ends. This CDR3 spans 12 amino acids. Germline V lookup: CDR1 GTSNPN, CDR2 SVGIG (reference sequence).

This clonotype was detected many times. This chain connects TRBV2 to TRBJ2-1; D is undetermined. Germline values: CDR1 SNHLY, CDR2 FYNNEI. Trimming pared 3 bases from V and 3 bases from J, leaving 3 bases between. The CDR3 length is 12 residues. The CDR3: CASSDIYNEQFF. The CDR3 DNA is TGTGCCAGCAGTGACATCTACAATGAGCAGTTCTTC.

This clonotype came up many times. The chain recombines TRBV5-1 with TRBJ1-1, with 11 bases matching TRBD1. Trimming at V came to 4 bases and at J to 6 bases, leaving 11 bases not matched to a gene. This CDR3 is built from 16 residues. The V gene's germline CDR1 is SGHRS and CDR2 YFSETQ. The chain's CDR3 is CASSLPTGTGGSEAFF. CDR3 sequence (DNA): TGCGCCAGCAGCCTACCCACCGGGACAGGGGGATCTGAAGCTTTCTTT.

This clonotype has a count of ten or more. This CDR3 is CASGTTYEQYF. The CDR3 coding sequence is TGTGCCAGCGGGACCACCTACGAGCAGTACTTC. The chain employs TRBV3-1 and TRBJ2-7; D is perhaps TRBD1 or TRBD2 (5 bases each). CDR3 length equals 11 residues. CDR1 LGHDT and CDR2 YNNKEL come from the germline V gene (reference sequence). Trimming shortened V by 8 bases and J by 2 bases, and 7 bases separated the two germline ends.

This clonotype appeared many times. This chain links TRBV20-1 with TRBJ2-1; maybe TRBD1 (5 bases). V was shortened by 3 bases and J by 2 bases, with 11 bases between the two germline ends. The germline V gene encodes CDR1 DFQATT and CDR2 SNEGSKA (reference sequence). The CDR3 has 14 amino acids. The CDR3 loop is CSARPTVTYNEQFF. In DNA, the CDR3 is TGCAGTGCTAGGCCGACAGTGACCTACAATGAGCAGTTCTTC.

This clonotype was counted many times. The chain recombines TRBV9 with TRBJ2-3; 8 positions agree with TRBD2. Germline V gene lookup returns CDR1 SGDLS and CDR2 YYNGEE. The CDR3 contains 18 residues. The J segment lost 0 bases and the V segment lost 0 bases, leaving 9 bases of the junction unmatched. CDR3 in amino acids: CASSVESTSGGSTDTQYF. The CDR3 region has the DNA TGTGCCAGCAGCGTAGAGTCTACCAGCGGGGGAAGCACAGATACGCAGTATTTT. Using reference TRBV9 and TRBJ2-3 for the parts outside the CDR3, the full variable domain is DSGVTQTPKHLITATGQRVTLRCSPRSGDLSVYWYQQSLDQGLQFLIQYYNGEERAKGNILERFSAQQFPDLHSELNLSSLELGDSALYFCASSVESTSGGSTDTQYFGPGTRLTVL.

This clonotype was detected ten times or more. This sequence joins TRBV20-1 and TRBJ2-1, with a weak D call TRBD2 (6 bases). The length of the CDR3 is 14 residues. The germline V and J ends were trimmed by 5 bases and 8 bases, with 19 bases remaining between them. Germline lookup yields CDR1 DFQATT and CDR2 SNEGSKA (reference sequence). The CDR3 DNA reads as TGCAGTGCTGGGGCCGGGGACTTCAACGATGAGCAGTTCTTC. As protein: CSAGAGDFNDEQFF.

This clonotype was seen repeatedly, ten times or more. The V gene is TRBV5-1, the J gene TRBJ2-3, with 8 nucleotides matching TRBD2. This CDR3 spans 15 amino acids. Germline CDR1 is SGHRS and CDR2 is YFSETQ. The V gene end was trimmed by 1 base and the J gene end by 1 base; junction bases not matched to a gene: 2. CDR3 nucleotide sequence: TGCGCCAGCAGCTTGTGGCGGGGGGGCACAGATACGCAGTATTTT. Encoded protein: CASSLWRGGTDTQYF.

This clonotype has ten or more counts. The DNA for the CDR3 is TGTGCCAGCAGCTCTAGTCCCGGGGACACTGAAGCTTTCTTT. Translating gives CASSSSPGDTEAFF. V and J are TRBV11-1 and TRBJ1-1; D ambiguous. The CDR3 totals 14 residues. Germline V gene lookup returns CDR1 SGHAT and CDR2 FQDESV (reference sequence). The V gene lost 4 bases and the J gene lost 3 bases, with 12 bases spanning the gap. Combining the CDR3 with reference TRBV11-1 and TRBJ1-1 gives the whole variable domain EAEVAQSPRYKITEKSQAVAFWCDPISGHATLYWYRQILGQGPELLVQFQDESVVDDSQLPKDRFSAERLKGVDSTLKIQPAELGDSAMYLCASSSSPGDTEAFFGQGTRLTVV.

Many counts were recorded for this clonotype. The chain is built from TRBV7-2 and TRBJ2-1, with 8 bases fitting TRBD1. Germline CDR1 reads SGHTA; CDR2 reads FQGNSA. The CDR3 runs to 16 residues. With V trimmed by 5 bases and J by 5 bases, 11 bases remained unmatched. CDR3: CASSLGAGQVDNEQFF. The CDR3 region has the DNA TGTGCCAGCAGCCTGGGGGCGGGACAGGTGGACAATGAGCAGTTCTTC.

Ten or more counts support this clonotype. The chain has TRBV7-9 and TRBJ2-1; 11 nucleotides align to TRBD1. This CDR3 has 16 residues. Unmatched junction bases numbered 12, after V lost 4 bases and J lost 10 bases. Per germline, CDR1 SEHNR and CDR2 FQNEAQ (reference sequence). The CDR3 loop reads CASSSRTGQGGVEQFF. Here the CDR3 DNA reads TGTGCCAGCAGCTCACGGACGGGACAGGGGGGAGTAGAGCAGTTCTTC.

This clonotype showed up many times. The chain employs TRBV20-1 and TRBJ2-5; 12 bases agree with TRBD2. The V gene end was trimmed by 6 bases and the J gene end by 4 bases; junction bases not matched to a gene: 6. This CDR3 region has 14 residues. Germline CDR1 reads DFQATT; CDR2 reads SNEGSKA (reference sequence). The CDR3 sequence: CSANLAGGRETQYF. The CDR3 DNA is TGCAGTGCCAACCTAGCGGGGGGGCGAGAGACCCAGTACTTC.

This clonotype was detected many times. The chain has TRBV25-1 and TRBJ1-1, with TRBD1 as a possible D gene (6 bases). V was trimmed by 3 bases and J by 0 bases, leaving 14 bases between them. The germline gives CDR1 MGHDK, CDR2 SYGVNS. The CDR3 is 16 amino acids. In DNA form, the CDR3 reads TGTGCCAGCAGTGATTACGGCAGGGGAGTGAACACTGAAGCTTTCTTT. It yields the protein CASSDYGRGVNTEAFF. Full variable domain (missing parts from reference TRBV25-1 and TRBJ1-1): EADIYQTPRYLVIGTGKKITLECSQTMGHDKMYWYQQDPGMELHLIHYSYGVNSTEKGDLSSESTVSRIRTEHFPLTLESARPSHTSQYLCASSDYGRGVNTEAFFGQGTRLTVV.